Shown below are 17 T cell receptor beta chains from a single sample sequenced in a study of blood T cell repertoires in COVID-19. Produced via immunoSEQ multiplex PCR; TCRdb's table is partial and in-frame only. The sample includes 310,000 or so clones, around 88% seen only once; the top ten take around 5.8%. The specimen sequenced was PBMCs or T cells enriched from blood (not recorded which). Receptors originate from a woman aged 40 to 55 who had recovered from COVID-19.

The J gene is TRBJ2-1, the V gene TRBV7-9, with 15 bases identical to TRBD2. Germline assignment: CDR1 SEHNR and CDR2 FQNEAQ (reference sequence). V dropped 5 bases and J dropped 8; count of bases not matched to a gene: 7. This CDR3 has 16 amino acids. CDR3 sequence: CASSPRTSGRADEQFF. The CDR3 region has the DNA TGTGCCAGCAGCCCGAGGACTAGCGGGAGGGCGGATGAGCAGTTCTTC.

This chain connects TRBV7-6 to TRBJ2-7, with 14 positions matching TRBD2. The CDR3 spans 16 residues. Germline V gene sequence: CDR1 SGHVS, CDR2 FNYEAQ. V lost 6 bases, J lost 7 bases, and 11 bases stayed unmatched. The CDR3 DNA reads TGTGCCAGCAGGTCGGGACTAGCGGGAGCTGGGGGGGAGCAGTACTTC. The encoded protein is CASRSGLAGAGGEQYF.

J is TRBJ2-1 and V is TRBV5-8; the match to TRBD2 covers 10 bases. CDR1 and CDR2 (germline): SGHTS, YDEGEE. Trimming cost V 2 bases and J 3 bases; bases outside gene matches: 2. The CDR3 is 15 residues long. CDR3 region: CASSLTSGVYNEQFF. The DNA of the CDR3 is TGTGCCAGCAGCTTAACTAGCGGGGTCTACAATGAGCAGTTCTTC.

The V gene is TRBV15, the J gene TRBJ2-7; 7 bases agree with TRBD1. This CDR3 spans 20 amino acids. The V and J ends lost 1 base and 0 bases, in that order; junction bases with no gene match: 18. The germline CDR1 and CDR2 sequences are LNHNV and YYDKDF (reference sequence). The CDR3 region has the DNA TGTGCCACCAGCAGAGGTCGGACAGGATCAGGAGCGGTTAGCTCCTACGAGCAGTACTTC. This translates into CATSRGRTGSGAVSSYEQYF.

This sequence joins TRBV24-1 and TRBJ2-1, with 8 bases lining up with TRBD2. The V gene end was trimmed by 2 bases and the J gene end by 1 base; junction bases not matched to a gene: 24. This CDR3 is 23 amino acids long. Per the germline V gene, CDR1 is KGHDR and CDR2 is SFDVKD. The CDR3 DNA reads as TGTGCCACCAGTGATTATTCCTTTGGGTTCAGCGGGAGTCGGCATTGGTCCTACAATGAGCAGTTCTTC. It codes for CATSDYSFGFSGSRHWSYNEQFF.

This clone occurred once. CDR3 nucleotides: TGTGCCAGCAGCCGACAGGGACAAAATGAGCAGTTCTTC. Translation gives CASSRQGQNEQFF. This chain connects TRBV7-3 to TRBJ2-1; 7 positions match TRBD1. Germline assignment: CDR1 SGHTA and CDR2 FQGTGA. The CDR3 is made up of 13 amino acids. Germline trimming cut 5 bases from V and 7 bases from J; bases unmatched to any gene: 5.

The rearrangement uses TRBV7-2 and TRBJ2-3; D ambiguous. Trimming pared 1 base from V and 1 base from J, leaving 9 bases between. Germline CDR1 and CDR2: SGHTA and FQGNSA. There are 15 residues in the CDR3. The CDR3 is CASSLDVLRTDTQYF. Written as DNA, the CDR3 is TGTGCCAGCAGCTTAGATGTACTCCGCACAGATACGCAGTATTTT.

The chain is built from TRBV5-4 and TRBJ2-1; D ambiguous. V was trimmed by 0 bases and J by 4 bases, leaving 8 bases between them. Germline V gene data show CDR1 as SGHNT and CDR2 as YYREEE (reference sequence). This CDR3 contains 14 residues. CDR3 loop: CASSLGWQYNEQFF. In DNA form, the CDR3 reads TGTGCCAGCAGCTTGGGGTGGCAGTACAATGAGCAGTTCTTC.

The chain recombines TRBV12-3 or TRBV12-4 with TRBJ2-5, with a possible D match to TRBD2 (6 bases). CDR3 length: 13 residues. Between the trimmed V and J ends, which lost 8 bases and 5 bases, there was a span of 15 bases. The DNA for the CDR3 is TGTGCCAGCGAGGGACTTCCTGGGGAGACCCAGTACTTC. It specifies CASEGLPGETQYF.

The rearrangement links TRBV6-2 or TRBV6-3 to TRBJ2-1, with 11 bases lining up with TRBD2. V lost 2 bases and J lost 4; bases outside the gene matches: 7. Germline CDR1 reads MNHEY; CDR2 reads SVGEGT. The CDR3 has 17 residues. As DNA, the CDR3 is TGTGCCAGCAGTTACCTTACTAGCGGGAGTTTATACAATGAGCAGTTCTTC. Translated: CASSYLTSGSLYNEQFF.

The chain recombines TRBV7-9 with TRBJ2-2, with TRBD2 matching over 9 bases. CDR3 length: 20 residues. Germline V gene sequence: CDR1 SEHNR, CDR2 FQNEAQ (reference sequence). Losses at the gene ends were 5 bases for V and 6 bases for J; bases not matched to a gene: 22. CDR3 nucleotide sequence: TGTGCCAGCAGCACGCGTGCTATTGGGCGGGTAGCGGGAGTTGCCGGGGAGCTGTTTTTT. Protein product: CASSTRAIGRVAGVAGELFF.

V usage is TRBV7-9 and J usage is TRBJ2-5, with D uncertain. V was trimmed by 1 base and J by 5 bases, leaving 8 bases between them. The CDR3 sequence is 13 residues long. In germline, CDR1 is SEHNR, CDR2 FQNEAQ (reference sequence). Here the CDR3 reads CASSLVFSETQYF. The CDR3 DNA sequence: TGTGCCAGCAGCTTAGTGTTCTCTGAGACCCAGTACTTC.

This clone was seen more than once but under ten times. This sequence joins TRBV30 and TRBJ1-5; D ambiguous. The V gene lost 0 bases and the J gene lost 9 bases, with 15 bases spanning the gap. This CDR3 has 14 amino acids. Per the germline V gene, CDR1 is GTSNPN and CDR2 is SVGIG (reference sequence). The CDR3 nucleotides are TGTGCCTGGAGTGTTGACTCACGGTCTGGGCCCCAGCATTTT. It yields the protein CAWSVDSRSGPQHF.

CDR3 DNA: TGTGCCAGCAGTTACGCCGGGACAACGTCCTACGAGCAGTACTTC. It encodes CASSYAGTTSYEQYF. The rearrangement uses TRBV6-5 and TRBJ2-7; D possibly corresponds to TRBD1 (6 bases). CDR1 is MNHEY, CDR2 SVGAGI, per germline. V was clipped by 2 bases and J by 1 base, with 12 bases between them. CDR3 size: 15 residues.

This chain joins TRBV7-2 and TRBJ1-3, with D uncertain. V lost 5 bases and J lost 0, with 14 bases in between. CDR1 is SGHTA, CDR2 FQGNSA, per germline. This CDR3 has 16 residues. This CDR3 reads CASSARGLSSGNTIYF. In DNA, the CDR3 is TGTGCCAGCAGCGCTAGAGGGTTATCCTCTGGAAACACCATATATTTT. The entire variable domain, with the rest obtained from reference TRBV7-2 and TRBJ1-3, is as follows: GAGVSQSPSNKVTEKGKDVELRCDPISGHTALYWYRQSLGQGLEFLIYFQGNSAPDKSGLPSDRFSAERTGGSVSTLTIQRTQQEDSAVYLCASSARGLSSGNTIYFGEGSWLTVV.

This clone was picked up a small number of times. The J gene is TRBJ2-5, the V gene TRBV5-8; 10 bases are shared with TRBD1. This CDR3 has 15 amino acids. Trimming cost V 0 bases and J 5 bases; bases outside gene matches: 4. Germline CDR1 is SGHTS and CDR2 is YDEGEE. The CDR3 DNA is TGTGCCAGCAGCTTGGCGGGGACAGGGGTGGAGACCCAGTACTTC. This sequence encodes CASSLAGTGVETQYF.

V gene TRBV6-5 combines with J gene TRBJ2-5; D not certain. The CDR3 sequence is 13 residues long. Trimming shortened V by 7 bases and J by 5 bases, and 14 bases separated the two germline ends. Germline assignment: CDR1 MNHEY and CDR2 SVGAGI. This CDR3 reads CASIPPGWETQYF. Here the CDR3 DNA reads TGTGCCAGCATTCCCCCGGGTTGGGAGACCCAGTACTTC.